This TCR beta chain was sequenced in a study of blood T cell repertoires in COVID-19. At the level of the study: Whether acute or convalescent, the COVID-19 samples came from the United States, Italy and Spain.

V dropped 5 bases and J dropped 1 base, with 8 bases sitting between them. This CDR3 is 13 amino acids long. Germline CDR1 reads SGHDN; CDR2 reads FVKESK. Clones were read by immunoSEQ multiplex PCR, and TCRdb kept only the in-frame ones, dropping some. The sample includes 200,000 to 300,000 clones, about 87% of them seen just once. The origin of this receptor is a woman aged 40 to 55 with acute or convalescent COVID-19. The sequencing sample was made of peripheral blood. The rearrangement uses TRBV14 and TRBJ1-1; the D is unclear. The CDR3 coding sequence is TGTGCCAGCAGCAGGACTGAGAACACTGAAGCTTTCTTT. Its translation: CASSRTENTEAFF.